This is a list of T cell receptor beta chains from one sample in a study of immune heterogeneity within non-small cell lung tumors. TCRdb reprocessed the multiplex PCR reads via MiXCR and lists one record per CDR3 protein. Counted here are around 20,000 distinct CDR3 sequences, about 26% occurring once; the ten biggest clones make up 3.7%. The sample comprised lung tumor tissue. The receptors shown here come from a man aged 35 to 55 with non-small cell lung cancer. The CDR3 runs from the conserved cysteine through the conserved F or W. Fields, in order: clone size, V gene, D gene, J gene, CDR3 protein, CDR3 DNA. The D gene is left open where the match is weak. Size is omitted from some rows. Given values are once, few, many or a class for expanded clones.

size: .
V: TRBV2
D: .
J: TRBJ2-3
CDR3: CASSLQTQYF
DNA: TGTGCCAGCAGTTTACAAACGCAGTATTTT

size: many
V: TRBV20-1
D: .
J: TRBJ2-5
CDR3: CSARDQGGVTQYF
DNA: TGCAGTGCTAGAGATCAGGGTGGGGTGACCCAGTACTTC

size: many
V: TRBV24-1
D: .
J: TRBJ2-3
CDR3: CATSEVGKNTQYF
DNA: TGTGCCACCAGTGAGGTAGGAAAAAATACGCAGTATTTT

size: .
V: TRBV7-6
D: .
J: TRBJ2-1
CDR3: CASSLSSGLSNNEQFF
DNA: TGTGCCAGCAGCTTGAGTTCGGGACTGAGTAACAATGAGCAGTTCTTC

size: many
V: TRBV20-1
D: TRBD1
J: TRBJ1-2
CDR3: CSARGPQGDGYTF
DNA: TGCAGTGCTAGAGGCCCACAGGGGGACGGCTACACCTTC

size: .
V: TRBV10-3
D: TRBD1
J: TRBJ1-1
CDR3: CAISKTGGLGTEAFF
DNA: TGTGCCATCAGTAAGACAGGGGGCTTGGGCACTGAAGCTTTCTTT

size: .
V: TRBV11-2
D: .
J: TRBJ2-1
CDR3: CASSLVYFGEQFF
DNA: TGTGCCAGCAGCTTAGTCTATTTCGGTGAGCAGTTCTTC

size: .
V: TRBV7-7
D: TRBD1
J: TRBJ2-1
CDR3: CASSQGTGHGGEQFF
DNA: TGTGCTAGCAGCCAAGGGACAGGCCACGGAGGTGAGCAGTTCTTC

size: .
V: TRBV7-6
D: .
J: TRBJ1-1
CDR3: CASSFQGRRTNTEAFF
DNA: TGTGCCAGCAGCTTCCAGGGCCGAAGAACGAACACTGAAGCTTTCTTT

size: .
V: TRBV7-6
D: .
J: TRBJ1-3
CDR3: CASSLVTRRTDLDSGNTIYF
DNA: TGTGCCAGCAGCTTAGTTACCCGCCGGACGGATCTTGACTCTGGAAACACCATATATTTT

size: many
V: TRBV7-2
D: .
J: TRBJ1-2
CDR3: CASRFLRGYTF
DNA: TGTGCCAGCAGGTTTCTGAGGGGCTACACCTTC

size: few
V: TRBV27
D: TRBD2
J: TRBJ2-5
CDR3: CASSFTSGEETQYF
DNA: TGTGCCAGCAGCTTCACTAGCGGAGAAGAGACCCAGTACTTC

size: many
V: TRBV10-1
D: .
J: TRBJ1-1
CDR3: CASSTANMNTEAFF
DNA: TGCGCCAGCAGTACGGCAAATATGAACACTGAAGCTTTCTTT

size: .
V: TRBV10-3
D: .
J: TRBJ2-5
CDR3: CAISGGDTQYF
DNA: TGTGCCATCAGTGGGGGGGATACCCAGTACTTC

size: few
V: TRBV7-8
D: TRBD1
J: TRBJ2-5
CDR3: CASSSRDRREETQYF
DNA: TGTGCCAGCAGCTCAAGGGACAGGAGAGAAGAGACCCAGTACTTC

size: .
V: TRBV10-3
D: .
J: TRBJ1-1
CDR3: CAIRSRQCNTEAFF
DNA: TGTGCCATCAGATCTCGACAGTGTAACACTGAAGCTTTCTTT

size: .
V: TRBV6-4
D: .
J: TRBJ1-1
CDR3: CASSARLKNEAFF
DNA: TGTGCCAGCAGTGCCAGACTGAAAAATGAAGCTTTCTTT